This T cell receptor (beta chain) was recorded in a study of CD8+CD57+ T cells in acquired aplastic anemia (dated by TCRdb to 2016 to 2018). At the level of the whole study: A mean of approximately 3 ug of DNA, ranging from about 0.17 to 30 ug, was extracted from sorted CD4+ and CD8+ cells. CD8+CD57+ expansion was defined as frequency above the mean frequency observed in healthy subjects.

Profiling of TCR beta VDJ combinations and CDR3 sequences used genomic DNA as the template. An Illumina HiSeq 2000 was used for TCR repertoire sequencing. The study's own analysis went as follows. TRBV/TRBJ rearrangement plots, CDR3 size and DJ length profiles, and Simpson's diversity index were used to evaluate the repertoires. The most abundant DNA sequence in the deep sequencing data was defined as the immunodominant clone. CDR3 amino acid sequences were checked for sharing between subjects and were compared against published repertoires and the VDJdb database. TCRdb passed the public sequencing reads through fastp at Q25 and MiXCR, retaining productive beta sequences. Rows are combined by CDR3 protein, so each entry shows the most common genes and DNA. These V and J calls originate from TCRdb's pipeline instead of the authors' own analysis. This sample has roughly 250,000 distinct CDR3 sequences in its table, and less than 85% of those were observed once. Of the sample, approximately 40% falls within the top ten clones.

On this clonotype itself: Its antigen is still unknown. It has no much larger one-base neighbor in the sample; base qualities were not kept.

The patients picked for sequencing were ones in whom flow cytometry had shown an expansion of CD8+CD57+ cells. All patients had severe acquired aplastic anemia diagnosed by International Study of Aplastic Anemia and Agranulocytosis and Camitta criteria. At the time blood was sampled, none of the patients had received any therapy. TCR repertoires of sorted CD4+ and CD8+ blood T cells from severe aplastic anemia patients and healthy subjects were deep-sequenced in the study. Patients were enrolled in the USA under clinicaltrials.gov protocols 00001620, 01623167, 00001397, 00071045, 00081523 and 00961064. Ficoll-Paque density gradient centrifugation was used to isolate peripheral blood mononuclear cells. Before DNA extraction, CD4+ and CD8+ T cells were sorted with FACS or magnetic beads. Looking up the germline V gene yields CDR1 SGDLS and CDR2 YYNGEE. V is clipped by 0 bases and J by 14 bases, and the sequence between their germline boundaries is 20 bases long. There are 14 amino acids in the CDR3, from cysteine to phenylalanine inclusive. Only the CDR3 region is kept as DNA, spanning 42 bases read in frame from base 1.

Broader findings and caveats from the paper: Nearly 30 CD8+ CDR3 sequences were found in both patients and controls but appeared to be highly expressed in patients and within the immunodominant clones of the patients. Between patients and healthy controls, no significant difference in CD8+ Simpson's diversity was found (P=0.060).

This chain is built from TRBV9 and TRBJ2-5, with an unclear D gene assignment. Material for sequencing was sorted CD4+, CD8+, or CD8+CD57+ T cells (not recorded which) from PBMCs. This receptor was taken from a human donor with aplastic anemia. Read as DNA, the sequence is TGTGCCAGCAGCGTAGGGTGCGATCAAGAGTCTTTTTACTTC. Its protein product is CASSVGCDQESFYF.